Given below is one TCR beta chain in context. Its target is not known. This sample includes further DNA sequences coding for the same CDR3. Deletions cut 4 bases from V and 1 base from J, with 9 bases between. The CDR3 sequence is 13 residues long. In germline, CDR1 is SGHRS, CDR2 YFSETQ. Measured with immunoSEQ multiplex PCR; TCRdb has only the in-frame clones, and not every one. The sample contains fewer than 25,000 clones, 40% to 55% of which appear only once. The data derive from a study of radiation and T cells in renal cell carcinoma. This sample's treatment: 15 Gy SBRT to primary tumor, nephrectomy 4 weeks later. Clear cell pathology was present in this patient's renal cell carcinoma. Study observations and caveats: Without pretreatment biopsies, baseline tumor clonotype presence was undetermined. Dominant CDR3 motifs were more common in irradiated tumors than controls.

The specimen comprised tumor tissue, sampled from a patient whose treatment included radiotherapy and nephrectomy. This rearrangement joins TRBV5-1 to TRBJ2-7; no firm D call. The clonotype originates from a woman in her 50s with renal cell carcinoma. DNA of the CDR3: TGCGCCAGCAGCGGGTCCAGATCCTACGAGCAGTACTTC. This codes for CASSGSRSYEQYF.